Sequencing of this T cell receptor (beta chain) was carried out in a study of CD8 T cells in ankylosing spondylitis. TCRdb reprocessed the 5' RACE reads with MiXCR, giving one entry per CDR3 protein. The repertoire holds 250,000 or so distinct CDR3 sequences, with roughly 10% as singletons. This clonotype appeared many times. The antigen remains unidentified. Overall study results and limits: Reportedly, matched ankylosing spondylitis synovial fluid was significantly enriched for disease-linked clones.

V dropped 6 bases and J dropped 6 bases, with 16 bases sitting between them. Germline lookup yields CDR1 ENHRY and CDR2 SYGVKD. The CDR3 spans 14 residues. The chain has TRBV10-3 and TRBJ2-3; the D gene is possibly TRBD1 (6 bases). The sequencing input was blood, either unsorted or a sorted T cell fraction (not recorded which). This TCR was sampled from a male donor with ankylosing spondylitis or in good health (not recorded which). In DNA form, the CDR3 reads TGTGCCATCAGACCGGACACTCAGGGGGATACGCAGTATTTT. Translating gives CAIRPDTQGDTQYF.